This T cell receptor (beta chain) is from a study of blood T cell repertoires in COVID-19. Germline CDR1 SGHTA, CDR2 FQGNSA. The V and J ends lost 0 bases and 2 bases respectively, with 7 bases between them. CDR3 size: 14 residues. Generated by immunoSEQ multiplex PCR, the TCRdb table keeps only in-frame clones and is missing some. The sample lists more than 250,000 clones; 83% were seen once. Of note for this clone: Other nucleotide sequences in the sample specify the same CDR3.

The chain employs TRBV7-2 and TRBJ2-5; D not resolved. Specimen: peripheral blood. The clonotype comes from a man aged 55 to 70 who had recovered from COVID-19. The CDR3 DNA reads as TGTGCCAGCAGCTTAGCTGGCAGGCAAGAGACCCAGTACTTC. This codes for CASSLAGRQETQYF.